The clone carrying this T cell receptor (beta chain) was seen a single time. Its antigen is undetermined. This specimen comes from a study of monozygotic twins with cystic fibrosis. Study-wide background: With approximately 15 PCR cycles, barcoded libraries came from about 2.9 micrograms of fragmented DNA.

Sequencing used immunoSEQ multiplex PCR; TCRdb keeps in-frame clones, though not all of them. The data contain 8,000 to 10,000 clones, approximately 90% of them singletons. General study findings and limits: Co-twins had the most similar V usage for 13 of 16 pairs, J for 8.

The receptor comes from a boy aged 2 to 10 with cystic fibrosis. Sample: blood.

The chain's CDR3 is CASSPETGGNTEAFF. CDR3 coding DNA: TGTGCCAGCTCACCAGAGACAGGGGGGAACACTGAAGCTTTCTTT. This chain uses TRBV18 with TRBJ1-1, with 9 bases that match TRBD1. This CDR3 region has 15 residues. Germline V gene data show CDR1 as KGHSH and CDR2 as LQKENI. Trimming at V came to 2 bases and at J to 1 base, leaving 2 bases not matched to a gene.